The 2 T cell receptor beta chains presented below share a single source sample, sequenced in a study of blood T cell repertoires in COVID-19. Here immunoSEQ multiplex PCR was the method, and the copy in TCRdb shows in-frame clones only, minus some. This sample yields under 550,000 clones, of which roughly 89% are seen a single time; 0.8% to 0.85% belongs to the top ten. The sample consisted of peripheral blood. All receptors come from a man aged 18 to 29 with COVID-19, enrolled during active disease.

J is TRBJ2-7 and V is TRBV6-5, with 9 bases fitting TRBD1. Germline V gives CDR1 MNHEY, CDR2 SVGAGI. The CDR3 is 14 residues long. V trimming: 6 bases; J trimming: 6 bases; junction bases outside the gene matches: 9. The CDR3 bases are TGTGCCAGCAGCCGTCCCGGGACAGGGTCCGAGCAGTACTTC. Translating gives CASSRPGTGSEQYF.

V is TRBV7-9 and J is TRBJ1-4; TRBD1 is a possible D gene (5 bases). V gave up 4 bases and J gave up 8 bases, with 20 bases separating them. The CDR3 length is 16 residues. In germline, CDR1 is SEHNR, CDR2 FQNEAQ (reference sequence). Here the CDR3 reads CASSSRTDSFREKLFF. CDR3 in DNA: TGTGCCAGCAGCTCCCGAACCGACAGTTTTCGGGAAAAACTGTTTTTT.